This passage covers 20 T cell receptor beta chains from one sample sequenced in a study of early T cells in non-severe SARS-CoV-2 infection. Each CDR3 protein is one row after TCRdb ran MiXCR on the 5' RACE reads. The top ten clones hold over 5% of a sample with more than 85,000 distinct CDR3 sequences, roughly 14% of them seen once. Sample: whole blood. Receptor source: an adult who was a healthcare worker with PCR-confirmed SARS-CoV-2 infection or an uninfected control (not recorded which).

This clonotype was seen repeatedly, ten times or more. The V call is TRBV4-1, the J call TRBJ2-2; D is perhaps TRBD1 (6 bases). V was shortened by 0 bases and J by 6 bases, with 11 bases between the two germline ends. Germline CDR1 and CDR2: MGHRA and YSYEKL. The CDR3 spans 15 residues. The CDR3 sequence: CASSQDPGVAGELFF. CDR3 nucleotides: TGCGCCAGCAGCCAAGACCCAGGGGTGGCCGGGGAGCTGTTTTTT.

The chain links TRBV3-1 to TRBJ1-5; D might be TRBD1 (5 bases). CDR1 is LGHDT, CDR2 YNNKEL, per germline (reference sequence). The CDR3 consists of 13 residues. Between the trimmed V and J ends, which lost 1 base and 7 bases, there was a span of 8 bases. CDR3 region: CASSQVAGQPQHF. The CDR3, as DNA: TGTGCCAGCAGCCAAGTGGCAGGGCAGCCCCAGCATTTT.

This clonotype was picked up many times. The J gene is TRBJ2-2, the V gene TRBV5-1; 9 bases map to TRBD2. The CDR3 is made up of 15 amino acids. V lost 2 bases to trimming and J lost 6 bases; unmatched junction nucleotides: 5. Germline V gene sequence: CDR1 SGHRS, CDR2 YFSETQ. DNA for the CDR3: TGCGCCAGCAGCTTTAGCGGGAGTTTGGCCGGGGAGCTGTTTTTT. Its translation is CASSFSGSLAGELFF.

This clonotype came up many times. The V gene is TRBV12-3 or TRBV12-4, the J gene TRBJ2-5; 8 nucleotides match TRBD1. V was pared by 5 bases and J by 5 bases, with 7 bases of the junction left unmatched. The CDR3 runs 14 residues. DNA of the CDR3: TGTGCCAGCAGTCAGGGACAGGACTTGGAGACCCAGTACTTC. Protein: CASSQGQDLETQYF.

This sequence joins TRBV27 and TRBJ2-5; 9 nucleotides line up with TRBD2. Germline values: CDR1 MNHEY, CDR2 SMNVEV (reference sequence). Trimming took 5 bases from V and 4 from J; bases not matched to a gene: 5. This CDR3 has 14 amino acids. CDR3 DNA: TGTGCCAGCAGTCCCAGACTAGCGGTAGAGACCCAGTACTTC. Residues: CASSPRLAVETQYF.

The chain employs TRBV2 and TRBJ2-5; tentatively, D is TRBD2 (6 bases). Trimming removed 6 bases at V and 7 bases at J, with 12 bases between. Germline CDR1 and CDR2: SNHLY and FYNNEI. The CDR3 contains 12 residues. CDR3 loop: CASRGTGSTQYF. The DNA of the CDR3 is TGTGCCAGCAGAGGGACTGGGTCGACCCAGTACTTC.

The chain couples TRBV20-1 to TRBJ1-6; D call uncertain. CDR3 length: 15 residues. Germline CDR1 and CDR2: DFQATT and SNEGSKA (reference sequence). The V end lost 2 bases, the J end lost 4 bases, and 12 bases lay between the germline ends. The CDR3 bases are TGCAGTGCTAGACCTGGGAGGTTTTATAATTCACCCCTCCACTTT. Encoded protein: CSARPGRFYNSPLHF.

This clonotype was observed a single time. CDR3 in amino acids: CASSPQLTSGSYNEQFF. In DNA, the CDR3 is TGTGCCAGCAGTCCTCAATTAACTAGCGGGTCCTACAATGAGCAGTTCTTC. The chain carries TRBV28 and TRBJ2-1; 9 positions agree with TRBD2. There are 17 residues in the CDR3. Germline assignment: CDR1 MDHEN and CDR2 SYDVKM. The J segment lost 1 base and the V segment lost 5 bases, leaving 9 bases of the junction unmatched.

Only a few counts were recorded for this clonotype. The CDR3 nucleotides are TGTGCCAGCAGTCAATGGACGGAAATCTACGAGCAGTACTTC. It specifies CASSQWTEIYEQYF. This chain links TRBV2 with TRBJ2-7; D not resolved. Trimming took off 5 bases at V and 3 bases at J, with 14 bases between the two ends. Germline CDR1 and CDR2: SNHLY and FYNNEI. The CDR3 spans 14 residues.

This clonotype was seen a few times. The chain has TRBV12-3 or TRBV12-4 and TRBJ1-5; the D is unclear. V gave up 2 bases and J gave up 7 bases, with 6 bases separating them. The CDR3 covers 12 residues. This chain's CDR3 is CASSLWGQPQHF. The DNA of the CDR3 is TGTGCCAGCAGTTTATGGGGACAGCCCCAGCATTTT.

This clonotype was recorded at least ten times. This chain joins TRBV15 and TRBJ1-5; D not resolved. The V end lost 5 bases, the J end lost 5 bases, and 13 bases lay between the germline ends. The CDR3 has 14 residues. CDR1 and CDR2 (germline): LNHNV, YYDKDF (reference sequence). The CDR3 is CATSEGWGDQPQHF. CDR3 nucleotide sequence: TGTGCCACCAGCGAAGGGTGGGGTGATCAGCCCCAGCATTTT.

The V gene is TRBV29-1, the J gene TRBJ2-7; 10 nucleotides line up with TRBD2. The germline V gene has CDR1 SQVTM and CDR2 ANQGSEA. V lost 6 bases and J lost 0; bases outside the gene matches: 5. This CDR3 has 14 residues. CDR3 DNA: TGCAGCGTGGAAAGCGGGAGGGTCTCCTACGAGCAGTACTTC. Translated, it gives CSVESGRVSYEQYF.

This clonotype has at least ten counts. J is TRBJ2-7 and V is TRBV28; D unclear. V lost 8 bases and J lost 3, with 14 bases in between. The CDR3 totals 13 residues. CDR1 is MDHEN and CDR2 is SYDVKM in the germline V gene. As DNA, the CDR3 is TGTGCCAGCTGCCAGGACGGACGCTACGAGCAGTACTTC. Translated: CASCQDGRYEQYF.

V gene TRBV3-1 combines with J gene TRBJ2-7, with 7 bases identical to TRBD1. After removal of 4 bases from V and 1 base from J, the junction contained 4 bases not matched to a gene. This CDR3 comprises 14 residues. Germline V lookup: CDR1 LGHDT, CDR2 YNNKEL (reference sequence). The CDR3 bases are TGTGCCAGCAGCCCCGTCAGGGGGTCCTACGAGCAGTACTTC. Protein product: CASSPVRGSYEQYF.

V usage is TRBV10-3 and J usage is TRBJ2-7; D is unclear. Per germline, CDR1 ENHRY and CDR2 SYGVKD. The CDR3 consists of 14 residues. V lost 11 bases, J lost 6 bases, and 23 bases lay in between. In DNA, the CDR3 is TGTGCCTGCGGACGCGGACCAGTCCTTTCCGAGCAGTACTTC. Residues: CACGRGPVLSEQYF.

V and J are TRBV9 and TRBJ2-3, with D perhaps given as TRBD1 or TRBD2 (5 bases each). Germline V gives CDR1 SGDLS, CDR2 YYNGEE. There are 15 residues in the CDR3. Trimming took off 4 bases at V and 0 bases at J, with 12 bases between the two ends. CDR3 in amino acids: CASSPTGRSTDTQYF. The DNA of the CDR3 is TGTGCCAGCAGCCCAACGGGACGGAGCACAGATACGCAGTATTTT.

The chain has TRBV9 and TRBJ2-3, with D perhaps TRBD2 (5 bases). Germline V CDR1 and CDR2: SGDLS, YYNGEE. The CDR3 covers 15 residues. The germline V and J ends were trimmed by 0 bases and 4 bases, with 12 bases remaining between them. The CDR3 DNA reads TGTGCCAGCAGCGTAGACGCGGGCGCTTCAGATACGCAGTATTTT. Protein product: CASSVDAGASDTQYF.

The chain uses TRBV7-9 and TRBJ2-1; D is possibly TRBD2 (6 bases). The germline V and J ends were trimmed by 5 bases and 2 bases, with 13 bases remaining between them. CDR3 size: 15 residues. Germline values: CDR1 SEHNR, CDR2 FQNEAQ (reference sequence). The CDR3 region has the DNA TGTGCCAGCAGCAACCCCAGCGGGCCCTACAATGAGCAGTTCTTC. Encoded protein: CASSNPSGPYNEQFF.

This chain links TRBV7-9 with TRBJ1-5; no firm D call. The CDR3 is made up of 14 amino acids. CDR1 is SEHNR and CDR2 is FQNEAQ in the germline V gene (reference sequence). V lost 6 bases and J lost 3, with 12 bases in between. The CDR3 sequence: CASRRSGPNQPQHF. CDR3 bases: TGTGCCAGCAGACGATCGGGTCCCAATCAGCCCCAGCATTTT. Together with reference TRBV7-9 and TRBJ1-5, the CDR3 gives the full variable domain: DTGVSQNPRHKITKRGQNVTFRCDPISEHNRLYWYRQTLGQGPEFLTYFQNEAQLEKSRLLSDRFSAERPKGSFSTLEIQRTEQGDSAMYLCASRRSGPNQPQHFGDGTRLSIL.

This clonotype was seen a few times. The genes are TRBV6-5 and TRBJ1-5, with D possibly matching TRBD1 (5 bases). Germline loops: CDR1 MNHEY, CDR2 SVGAGI. V lost 4 bases, J lost 5 bases, and 15 bases lay in between. The CDR3 length is 15 residues. CDR3: CASSSASGTYQPQHF. CDR3 nucleotide sequence: TGTGCCAGCAGTTCGGCTTCAGGGACCTATCAGCCCCAGCATTTT.